This TCR beta chain was found in a study of identical twins. This clonotype was counted a single time. Given a much more abundant clone one base away, this may be a read error. TCRdb passed the 5' RACE reads through MiXCR, listing each CDR3 protein once. The sample includes 410,000 or so distinct CDR3 sequences, less than 20% seen only once; the top ten take approximately 12%. The CDR3 is 12 residues long. The source of this sequence is a man in his fifties or sixties in good health. The genes are TRBV12-3 or TRBV12-4 and TRBJ2-3; no clear D. Sample: naive T cells sorted from blood. CDR3 in amino acids: CASSLAADAQYF. The CDR3 bases are TGTGCCAGCAGTTTAGCCGCAGATGCGCAGTATTTT.